This T cell receptor beta chain was identified in a study of cytomegalovirus exposure and HLA in healthy donors. Findings and limits, study-wide: A few V segments could not be told apart, such as TRBV6-2 and TRBV6-3, and were left out. Some TCR beta chains (about 170 of them) were listed as cytomegalovirus-associated. With later analysis, a missense DCLRE1C variant became linked to TCR beta V- and J-gene trimming.

PCR was performed using 60 Vbeta and 13 Jbeta primers. TCRdb's copy holds only in-frame clones and misses some; the assay was immunoSEQ multiplex PCR. Of about 170,000 clones listed, 80% to 90% are singletons. The CDR3 totals 14 residues. V lost 8 bases to trimming and J lost 4 bases, with 15 bases between them. Germline assignment: CDR1 MDHEN and CDR2 SYDVKM. Details on this clone: The antigen is unknown.

Sequenced: PBMCs. The sequence derives from a woman younger than 30 in good health and CMV-seronegative. The rearrangement joins TRBV28 to TRBJ2-1; D is perhaps TRBD2 (6 bases). CDR3: CASGVWSGYNEQFF. The CDR3 DNA is TGTGCCAGCGGCGTATGGAGCGGGTACAATGAGCAGTTCTTC. The complete variable domain, with remaining parts taken from reference TRBV28 and TRBJ2-1, reads DVKVTQSSRYLVKRTGEKVFLECVQDMDHENMFWYRQDPGLGLRLIYFSYDVKMKEKGDIPEGYSVSREKKERFSLILESASTNQTSMYLCASGVWSGYNEQFFGPGTRLTVL.